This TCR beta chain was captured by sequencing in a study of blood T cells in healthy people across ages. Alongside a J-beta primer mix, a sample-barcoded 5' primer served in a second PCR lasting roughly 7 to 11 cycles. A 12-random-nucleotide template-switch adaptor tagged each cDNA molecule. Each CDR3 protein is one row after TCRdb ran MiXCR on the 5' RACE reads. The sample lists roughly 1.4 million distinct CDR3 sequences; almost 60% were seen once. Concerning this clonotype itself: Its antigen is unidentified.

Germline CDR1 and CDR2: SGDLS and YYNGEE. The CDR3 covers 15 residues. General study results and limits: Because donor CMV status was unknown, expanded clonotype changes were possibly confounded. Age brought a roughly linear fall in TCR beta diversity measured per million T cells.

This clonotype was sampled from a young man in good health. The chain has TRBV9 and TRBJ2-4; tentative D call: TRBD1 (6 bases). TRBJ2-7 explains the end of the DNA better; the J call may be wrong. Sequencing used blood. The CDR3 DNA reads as TGTGCCAGCAGCGAGGGGGTTAGGCGTCCCTACGAGCAGTACTTC. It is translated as CASSEGVRRPYEQYF.